Sequencing of this TCR beta chain was carried out in a study of neurological immune-mediated disorders. Regarding the study as a whole: Whereas HTLV-1-associated myelopathy showed the most TCR clonal expansion, multiple sclerosis showed the least, with levels below those of healthy controls.

The CDR3 runs 16 residues. The germline V gene encodes CDR1 SGHRS and CDR2 YFSETQ. With 4 bases removed from V and 3 bases from J, the gap between germline ends came to 18 bases. Every sequencing run gave over 200 million TCR-beta sequences, taken from 15-18 subjects. TCRdb passed the 5' RACE reads through MiXCR, listing each CDR3 protein once. The sample lists 55,000 to 75,000 distinct CDR3 sequences, about 13% seen once, with roughly a tenth in the top ten. This clonotype was counted at least ten times. Its antigen is as yet unknown. Sample: PBMCs. The chain joins TRBV5-1 to TRBJ2-3; tentatively, D is TRBD2 (6 bases). The TCR comes from a woman in her fifties or sixties with HTLV-1-associated myelopathy (HAM/TSP). The CDR3 region is CASSGGGTPGTDTQYF. Written as DNA, the CDR3 is TGCGCCAGCAGCGGCGGCGGGACTCCAGGAACAGATACGCAGTATTTT. Full variable domain (missing parts from reference TRBV5-1 and TRBJ2-3): KAGVTQTPRYLIKTRGQQVTLSCSPISGHRSVSWYQQTPGQGLQFLFEYFSETQRNKGNFPGRFSGRQFSNSRSEMNVSTLELGDSALYLCASSGGGTPGTDTQYFGPGTRLTVL.